The entry that follows covers one T cell receptor beta chain sequence. What antigen it recognizes has not been identified. Receptors were amplified or captured by the immunoSEQ multiplex PCR assay. For the multiplex PCR, a mixture combining 60 forward primers for TCR Vbeta segments and 13 reverse primers for TCR Jbeta segments was used. The CDR3 region of rearranged TCR beta genes was amplified from genomic DNA with a multiplex PCR assay. Amplified TCR beta libraries were sequenced as 87-base-pair reads on the Illumina HiSeq System. The paper's data handling went like this. Across the 666 repertoires, a later analysis counted about 81 million unique TCR beta chains, some 11 million of which were shared by at least two donors. Raw reads were error-corrected and collapsed into unique sequences by a nearest-neighbor algorithm in which closely related sequences were merged to remove PCR and sequencing errors. To assign V, D and J gene segments, CDR3 sequences were aligned to IMGT reference sequences. For a sequence to be retained, a match of at least six nucleotides was required to both a V gene segment and a J gene segment. Rearrangements were called productive when the CDR3 lacked stop codons and stayed in frame with V and J; all others were non-productive. Following IMGT convention, CDR3 was defined as the stretch from the second conserved V-encoded cysteine to the conserved J-encoded phenylalanine. In an earlier analysis of around 570 of the donors, sequences lacking an unambiguous match to a single V gene segment were excluded. An earlier analysis of some 610 of the donors called V segments functional above 56.7% productive rearrangements and segregating when the between-donor standard deviation exceeded 5%. A statistical classification framework was built for diagnosing cytomegalovirus status from the catalog of TCR beta chain sequences. A later analysis assigned V and J genes by comparing TCR nucleotide sequences with IMGT/GENE-DB human TR gene sequences. A later analysis assigned CDR3 sequences and most-parsimonious VDJ recombination scenarios with the TCRdist pipeline. In a later analysis, each TCR beta chain was defined by its CDR3 amino acid sequence together with its V-gene family, and reads lacking a unique V-gene family were excluded. To address suspected cross-contamination and a sequencing artifact, a later analysis removed roughly 640 highly shared, low-generation-probability nucleotide sequences. For each public chain, a later analysis derived a clonal expansion index from normalized ranks of inferred template counts within each repertoire. In a later analysis, generation probabilities were computed using a VDJ recombination model fitted to out-of-frame rearrangements, and the results were checked against IGoR. In a later analysis, hypergeometric tests were used to score TCR-TCR, TCR-HLA and TCR-CMV co-occurrence, with a repertoire-size bias correction applied to TCR pairs. To estimate false discovery rates, a later analysis permuted the HLA or CMV assignments 20 times. A later analysis grouped co-occurring TCRs with DBSCAN, adding TCRdist sequence similarity when clustering within HLA-allele-positive subsets. For co-occurrence clustering, repertoires with fewer than 30,000 or more than 120,000 public chains were excluded, along with roughly five repertoires with anomalous nucleotide sharing. TCRdb took this table from immuneACCESS and kept in-frame rearrangements with V and J called. Such tables lack part of the clones; where checked against another copy, unresolved V genes explain under half of the gap, and the rest is unexplained. V, J and clone size are those of that table, while D and trimming were read from the DNA. This sample's records show more than 95,000 clones. The top ten hold about 3% of the sample.

This specimen belongs to a study of cytomegalovirus exposure and HLA in healthy donors (dated by TCRdb to 2015 to 2018). Regarding the research as a whole: According to an earlier analysis of a few hundred of the donors, roughly 180 million T cells yielded roughly 100 million unique TCR beta sequences and roughly 280 Gb of sequence data. Around 320 gigabases of sequencing data and approximately 80 million unique TCR sequences were included in an early release covering over 600 HLA-typed donors. Among 398 genotyped donors of the cohort, an average of approximately 200,000 unique TCR beta nucleotide sequences was sequenced per donor, of which roughly 18% were non-productive. About five DR-DQ haplotypes were handled as single units for association and clustering, since linkage in the cohort was strong. The study used immunosequencing to profile the T cell repertoires of approximately 650 subjects and linked those repertoires to cytomegalovirus serostatus. An earlier analysis of 587 of the donors used high-throughput TCR beta sequencing to judge whether each TCR beta V gene segment behaved as functional or pseudogenic. Both class I and class II loci were covered by HLA typing, at four-digit resolution. High-throughput TCR immunosequencing, statistical association of individual TCRs with disease status, and machine learning were combined to predict cytomegalovirus infection status. The study aimed to test whether cataloging public T cell receptors could reveal signatures of past pathogen exposure. The later analysis used no new phenotypic data to find candidate immune exposures, relying instead on TCR beta sequences and their occurrence across donors. The number of typed donors differed by locus: about 629-630 for A, B, C, DRB1 and DQB1; some 500 for DQA1; approximately 610 for DPA1; and around 490 for DPB1. A later genetic analysis took genome-wide SNP genotypes for about 65% of the 666 donors and used that subset as a discovery cohort. The genetic ancestry cluster associated with self-reported Caucasian donors included 65% to 90% of the 350 to 500 genotyped donors. Donor age, sex, ethnicity and CMV serostatus were compiled together with the repertoire data. A later analysis re-examined previously published TCR beta repertoires from more than 650 donors and added high-resolution HLA genotyping to investigate patterns of TCR occurrence. Every discovery cohort repertoire had been produced on one sequencing platform. Besides the first cohort of more than 650 subjects, a separate validation cohort made up of some 110 different subjects was used. Study-wide conclusions, independent of this receptor: A group of highly shared sequence variants was considered likely to be a technical artifact of the sequencing pipeline. Strong co-occurrence of HLA alleles, especially DR and DQ, made assigning TCR associations to individual alleles difficult. Correlated functional status among segregating V segments might reflect linkage disequilibrium, but an unknown experimental factor could not be ruled out. Compared with the roughly 600-donor mean, donors in an Asian-associated ancestry cluster had fewer N-insertions in productive TCRs, according to a later genetic analysis. Specific HLA alleles were associated with over 15,000 TCR beta sequences at a false discovery rate of 0.05 in a later analysis. In an earlier analysis of some 550 of the donors, most TCR beta V segments were observed in productive rearrangements about 90% or about 30% of the time, broadly matching IMGT annotations. An association between a missense DCLRE1C variant and V-gene and J-gene trimming of TCR beta chains was found in a later genetic analysis and replicated in an independent cohort. The authors suggested that the approach could potentially be generalized to other disease states and immunological phenotypes. A later analysis found that most CMV-associated TCR beta chains appeared HLA-restricted, with HLA associations seemingly driven largely by CMV exposure. Several of the top co-occurrence clusters appeared to be linked to parvovirus B19, influenza, CMV and Epstein-Barr virus, according to a later analysis. Most TCR sequences were observed very rarely across donors, whereas some public TCRs were present in many individuals. In a later analysis, TCR association rates were found to vary across HLA loci, with the most associated TCRs seen for DRB1 alleles and the fewest for HLA-C alleles. Immune exposure information for the cohort was limited to CMV serostatus. Seventeen rarely observed V segments, including chromosome 9 orphons, were excluded from the earlier analysis of almost 600 of the donors because counts were too low. Sequencing depth was assumed to be roughly uniform across donors in the presence/absence analyses, though that assumption may not hold. Compared with equally common non-associated chains, HLA-associated TCR beta chains in a later analysis were more clonally expanded and had lower generation probabilities. A few of the identified cytomegalovirus-associated TCR beta chains were confirmed in vitro to be specific for cytomegalovirus antigens. HLA typing was unavailable for some donors at each locus, so association tests used only the typed subset. The 87-base-pair reads could not distinguish some IMGT-functional V segments, including TRBV6-2 and TRBV6-3, so those segments were excluded. Only TCR beta chains were sequenced in this cohort, and the absence of alpha or paired-chain data limited detectable features. A further reported finding was that TCR beta sequences accurately predicted the HLA-A and HLA-B alleles for most subjects in the first cohort. In the study, 150 to 200 TCR beta chains were listed as associated with cytomegalovirus. The classifier was reported to diagnose cytomegalovirus status with high specificity and sensitivity in both the original cohort and the validation cohort.

In the germline V gene, CDR1 corresponds to SGHTA and CDR2 to FQGNSA. The CDR3 starts with the cysteine, ends with the phenylalanine, and has 19 residues. The sequence is cut down to CDR3 DNA, 57 bases in frame from base 1. Germline trimming: 1 base from V, 0 bases from J; junction bases outside gene matches: 11. The cohort was made up of approximately 700 healthy bone marrow donors. All cohort members were sampled while nominally healthy, although unrecorded immune exposures were likely present. The donor tested CMV seronegative and was one of the 352 seronegative cohort members. Each donor provided a peripheral blood sample, and peripheral blood mononuclear cells were used for TCR beta sequencing. The Qiagen DNeasy Blood Extraction Kit was used to extract genomic DNA from the blood cell samples.

Sequencing used PBMCs. The sequence derives from a man aged 35 to 55 in good health and CMV-seronegative. The V gene is TRBV7-2 and the J gene is TRBJ1-5, with 8 bases matching TRBD1. This receptor carries the CDR3 CASSLGDRDRLYSNQPQHF. The DNA sequence reads TGTGCCAGCAGCTTAGGAGACCGGGACAGGCTATATAGCAATCAGCCCCAGCATTTT.